Described below is a single T cell receptor (beta chain) sequence and its context. No antigen is known for it. The CDR3 does not close with the conserved phenylalanine or tryptophan, likely indicating a read error. Per the original data handling: A distant-metastasis classifier for papillary thyroid cancer was built using CDR3 differences across clinicopathological groups. Using MiXCR, TCRdb reanalyzed the PCR reads. The V and J calls shown here were made by TCRdb, not taken from the authors' results. The sample lists 15,000 to 20,000 clones, roughly 22% occurring once. This sample is part of a study of metastatic and nonmetastatic thyroid tumors. On the study more broadly: Samples came from malignant and benign thyroid patients, and repertoires were compared across blood and tumor or nodule tissue.

CDR3 length: 14 residues. V lost 4 bases and J lost 6, with 13 bases in between. CDR1 and CDR2 (germline): SGHRS, YFSETQ. Study results and limitations: As reported, TCR beta diversity in blood and tumor was significantly higher in malignant thyroid tumors than in benign nodules.

Prior to thyroid surgery, none of the patients had received any treatment. The receptor was isolated from a male donor with papillary thyroid cancer or a benign thyroid nodule (not recorded which). Some clones in this sample may be carry-over from other donors' samples. The J gene is TRBJ1-4, the V gene TRBV5-1; the D is unclear. The sequenced sample was tumor tissue. The CDR3 DNA is TGCGCCAGCAGCGGCTGGACCGGAGATGAAAAACTGTTTTGT. Its protein is CASSGWTGDEKLFC.